The T cell receptor beta chain under discussion was sequenced for a study of T cell changes during pregnancy in multiple sclerosis. CDR1 SEHNR and CDR2 FQNEAQ come from the germline V gene (reference sequence). This CDR3 spans 14 amino acids. The junction had 6 bases not matched to a gene; V was cut back by 2 bases and J by 8 bases. Assay used: immunoSEQ multiplex PCR; TCRdb lists only in-frame clones, some missing. Of about 75,000 clones in the sample, roughly nine tenths were seen once. The starting material was peripheral blood, obtained in the first trimester of pregnancy. V gene TRBV7-9 combines with J gene TRBJ1-2; 9 bases are a match to TRBD1. The source of this sequence is a female donor in good health, enrolled as a control in a pregnancy study. CDR3 residues: CASSLNRGPWGYTF. CDR3 sequence (DNA): TGTGCCAGCAGCTTAAACAGGGGGCCTTGGGGCTACACCTTC.